Listed below are T cell receptor beta chains from one sample, sequenced in a study of tumor-infiltrating lymphocytes in primary liver carcinoma. TCRdb independently ran MiXCR on the multiplex PCR reads; one entry per CDR3 protein. The table records about 48,000 distinct CDR3 sequences, about 70% of them present only once. The sequenced sample was liver tumor tissue from sampling region 3. The receptor set was obtained from a man aged 40-50 years with primary liver carcinoma and hepatitis B virus infection. Each CDR3 is given with its conserved first and last residue.

j_gene	v_gene	len	CDR3aa
TRBJ2-3	TRBV11-2	14	CAGGTREPTDTQYF
TRBJ1-2	TRBV6-1	15	CASNPQGGRGYGYTF
TRBJ1-2	TRBV6-1	10	CASSNGRYSF
TRBJ2-7	TRBV7-8	16	CASNPRGLAEVYEQYF
TRBJ1-3	TRBV6-5	15	CASTYVAPSGNTIYF
TRBJ1-3	TRBV7-9	15	CASNPTGGSGNTIYF
TRBJ1-5	TRBV6-5	17	CARSYDPPWDTNQPQHF
TRBJ1-2	TRBV4-2	15	CAGSHDSGQGYGYTF
TRBJ1-1	TRBV6-6	13	CASSYESYTEAFF
TRBJ2-5	TRBV5-4	14	CANSRGRRLETQYF
TRBJ1-1	TRBV4-1	22	CASSQDLVPSDWGRPLVTEAFF
TRBJ1-4	TRBV4-1	16	CASSLRPGGYNEKLFF
TRBJ1-4	TRBV28	14	CASSLPQLNEKLFF
TRBJ2-3	TRBV5-1	15	CANSHYRGRADTQYF
TRBJ1-5	TRBV6-6	15	CARSPRQGPHQTQHF
TRBJ2-1	TRBV24-1	15	CATSDSGQFVNEQFF
TRBJ2-5	TRBV5-1	15	CASRLGASESETQYF
TRBJ2-1	TRBV6-2/TRBV6-3	16	CASSYWGRGSYNEQFF
TRBJ2-7	TRBV29-1	14	CSVRLQDASYEQYF
TRBJ2-5	TRBV6-6	16	CARSGKTSGSLEAQYF
TRBJ2-1	TRBV11-2	12	CASNPSVNEQFF
TRBJ2-3	TRBV5-5	14	CASSLHDREDTQYF
TRBJ2-1	TRBV20-1	13	CSAPGQGYDEQFF
TRBJ2-5	TRBV29-1	13	CSVGGRAAETQYF
TRBJ2-7	TRBV6-5	14	CAISYDRGPYEQYF
.	TRBV6-5	14	CASSYRERRYEQFF
TRBJ2-5	TRBV10-3	11	CAISEAEAQYF
TRBJ2-3	TRBV4-1	18	CASGQKSPGLAGTDTQYF
TRBJ2-6	TRBV6-5	16	CASSPQTGTGTNVLTF
TRBJ2-1	TRBV11-2	16	CARSMDIGLAMGGQFF
TRBJ2-1	TRBV6-5	16	CASSPTSGTNENEQFF
TRBJ1-1	TRBV29-1	13	CSVEEQKGLDAFF
TRBJ1-3	TRBV4-1	17	CASSPPRTAFSGNTIYF
TRBJ2-1	TRBV29-1	16	CSVALLDSRYYNEQFF
TRBJ2-3	TRBV11-2	15	CVSRGASGNIDTQYF
TRBJ2-1	TRBV12-3/TRBV12-4	15	CAGTTGTSGPNEQFF
TRBJ2-5	TRBV7-8	14	CASSPRTGQEAQYF
TRBJ2-5	TRBV5-6	14	CANSLFGGKETQYF
TRBJ2-6	TRBV11-2	16	CASSSGLATGANVLTF
TRBJ2-1	TRBV7-9	15	CASSLPGSGRNEQFF
TRBJ2-1	TRBV6-2/TRBV6-3	16	CGSSYWRRGSYNEQLF
TRBJ1-1	TRBV7-9	13	CASSLGHGGEAFF